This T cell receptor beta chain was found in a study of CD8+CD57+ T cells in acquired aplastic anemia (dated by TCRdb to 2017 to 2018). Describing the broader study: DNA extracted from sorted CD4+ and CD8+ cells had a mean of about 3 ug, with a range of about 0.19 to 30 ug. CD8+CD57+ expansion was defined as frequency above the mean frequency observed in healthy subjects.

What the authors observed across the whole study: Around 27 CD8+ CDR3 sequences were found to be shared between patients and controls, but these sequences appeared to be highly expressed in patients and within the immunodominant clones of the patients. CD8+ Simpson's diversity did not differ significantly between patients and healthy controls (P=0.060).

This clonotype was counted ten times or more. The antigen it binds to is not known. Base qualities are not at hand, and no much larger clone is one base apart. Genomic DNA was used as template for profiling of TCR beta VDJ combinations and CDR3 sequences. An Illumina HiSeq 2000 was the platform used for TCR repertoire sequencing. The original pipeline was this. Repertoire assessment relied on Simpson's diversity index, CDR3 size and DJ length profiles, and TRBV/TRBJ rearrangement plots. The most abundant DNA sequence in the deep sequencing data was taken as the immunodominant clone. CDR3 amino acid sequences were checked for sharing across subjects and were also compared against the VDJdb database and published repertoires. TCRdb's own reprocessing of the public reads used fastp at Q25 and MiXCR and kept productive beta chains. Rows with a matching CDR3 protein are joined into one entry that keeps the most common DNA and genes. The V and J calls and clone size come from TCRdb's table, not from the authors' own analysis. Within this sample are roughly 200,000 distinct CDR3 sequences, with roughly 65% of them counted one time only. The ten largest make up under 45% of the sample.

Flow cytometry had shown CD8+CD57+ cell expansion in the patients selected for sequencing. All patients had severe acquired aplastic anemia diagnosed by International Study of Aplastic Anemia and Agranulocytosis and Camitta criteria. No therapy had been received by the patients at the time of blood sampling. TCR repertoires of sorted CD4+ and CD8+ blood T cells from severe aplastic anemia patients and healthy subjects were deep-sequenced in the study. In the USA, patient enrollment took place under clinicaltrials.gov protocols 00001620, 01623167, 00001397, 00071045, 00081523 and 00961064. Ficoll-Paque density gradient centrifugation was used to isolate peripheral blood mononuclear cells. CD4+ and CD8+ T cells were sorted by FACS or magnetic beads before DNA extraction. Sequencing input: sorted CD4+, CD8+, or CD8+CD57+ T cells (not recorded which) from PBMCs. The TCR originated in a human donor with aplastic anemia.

The DNA is as follows: TGTGCCAGCAGCGTAGGCGGCGGGTCTAACTATGGCTACACCTTC. This encodes CASSVGGGSNYGYTF. The rearrangement combines TRBV9 with TRBJ1-2; no confident D gene assignment can be made. V is reduced by 0 bases and J by 0 bases, leaving a spacing of 9 bases between them. CDR1 and CDR2 are read off the germline V gene as SGDLS and YYNGEE. From cysteine to phenylalanine, the CDR3 is 15 amino acids long. The DNA shown is the 45-base CDR3, in frame from base 1.